This is a list of T cell receptor beta chains from one sample in a study of shared clonotypes between healthy human individuals. Measured with immunoSEQ multiplex PCR; TCRdb has only the in-frame clones, and not every one. Of fewer than 650,000 clones in the sample, roughly 79% were seen once. Sequencing was performed on PBMCs. The receptors derive from a woman in her thirties or forties in good health. Some clones in this sample may be carry-over from other donors' samples. Both conserved end residues are part of each CDR3. Each record gives: V gene, clone size, D gene, J gene, CDR3 protein, CDR3 DNA. A D gene is named only where the DNA matches it firmly. Clone size appears in some rows only: once, few, many, or a class for an expanded clone.

TRBV18	-	-	TRBJ1-5	CASSPTQGGNQPQHF	TGTGCCAGCTCACCCACTCAGGGCGGCAATCAGCCCCAGCATTTT
TRBV10-1	few	TRBD2	TRBJ2-3	CASSTGTSGITDTQYF	TGCGCCAGCAGCACCGGGACTAGCGGTATCACAGATACGCAGTATTTT
TRBV28	-	TRBD1	TRBJ1-5	CASSGTGGAQPQHF	TGTGCCAGCAGTGGGACAGGGGGGGCTCAGCCCCAGCATTTT
TRBV5-4	-	TRBD2	TRBJ2-3	CASSSLAGVPDTQYF	TGTGCCAGCAGCAGTCTAGCGGGAGTTCCAGATACGCAGTATTTT
TRBV7-2	-	TRBD1	TRBJ2-1	CASSLTGDNEQFF	TGTGCCAGCAGCTTGACAGGGGACAATGAGCAGTTCTTC
TRBV7-6	-	-	TRBJ2-1	CASSASAYNEQFF	TGTGCCAGCAGCGCGTCGGCTTACAATGAGCAGTTCTTC
TRBV10-1	-	TRBD2	TRBJ2-2	CASSDLAGVAGELFF	TGCGCCAGCAGTGATCTCGCGGGAGTGGCCGGGGAGCTGTTTTTT
TRBV30	-	-	TRBJ1-6	CAWSGRGNSPLHF	TGTGCCTGGAGTGGCAGAGGCAATTCACCCCTCCACTTT
TRBV29-1	few	TRBD1	TRBJ1-2	CSVEDRGTGNGYTF	TGCAGCGTTGAAGATAGAGGGACAGGGAATGGCTACACCTTC
TRBV5-1	once	-	TRBJ1-4	CASSRAGKDEKLFF	TGCGCCAGCAGCCGAGCGGGTAAGGACGAAAAACTGTTTTTT
TRBV7-2	many	-	TRBJ2-1	CASSPGLATYNEQFF	TGTGCCAGCAGCCCGGGACTGGCAACCTACAATGAGCAGTTCTTC
TRBV2	-	-	TRBJ2-3	CASLMAGNVTDTQYF	TGTGCCAGCCTTATGGCGGGAAACGTAACAGATACGCAGTATTTT
TRBV13	-	-	TRBJ1-3	CASSFLGLGNTIYF	TGTGCCAGCAGCTTTTTGGGTCTTGGAAACACCATATATTTT
TRBV9	-	-	TRBJ1-4	CASSVAGRVGEKLFF	TGTGCCAGCAGCGTAGCGGGCAGGGTCGGCGAAAAACTGTTTTTT
TRBV19	-	-	TRBJ2-6	CATRSFMAGSGANVLTF	TGTGCCACCCGAAGTTTCATGGCGGGGTCTGGGGCCAACGTCCTGACTTTC
TRBV19	-	TRBD1	TRBJ1-5	CASSLRKGQGAYSNQPQHF	TGTGCCAGTAGTCTGAGGAAGGGACAGGGGGCTTATAGCAATCAGCCCCAGCATTTT
TRBV2	-	-	TRBJ2-3	CASRGGADTQYF	TGTGCCAGCAGAGGGGGGGCAGATACGCAGTATTTT
TRBV11-3	-	-	TRBJ2-2	CASSLRPGGTGELFF	TGTGCCAGCAGCTTACGGCCCGGCGGCACCGGGGAGCTGTTTTTT
TRBV6-6	-	TRBD1	TRBJ1-2	CASRQPGQGLTGYTF	TGTGCCAGCCGACAACCGGGACAGGGTTTAACTGGCTACACCTTC
TRBV29-1	-	TRBD1	TRBJ1-1	CSVTTGVNTEAFF	TGCAGCGTTACGACAGGGGTGAACACTGAAGCTTTCTTT